These 21 T cell receptor beta chains originate from one sample sequenced in a study of a mutant IDH1 vaccine in newly diagnosed glioma (dated by TCRdb to about 2021). Libraries were constructed by the immunoSEQ multiplex PCR assay. Not all clones reach the TCRdb copy of this immuneACCESS table, which keeps in-frame sequences only. Checked studies attribute under half of the gap to unresolved V genes and leave the rest unexplained. Present in this sample are around 78,000 clones, 70% to 90% of which were seen just once. The ten largest account for roughly 2% of the sample. What this sample's time point label stands for: week 23, last vaccination. Each vaccine dose was 300 ug of a 20-mer mutant IDH1 peptide in Montanide, given subcutaneously with topical imiquimod. Antigens of these TCRs are unknown. Sequenced here: PBMCs, sampled from a glioma patient whose treatment included an IDH1 peptide vaccine. The source is a man aged 25-45 years with glioma. Some clones in this sample may be carry-over from other donors' samples.

The chain uses TRBV11-2 and TRBJ2-7; 11 nucleotides agree with TRBD2. The CDR3 covers 17 residues. Germline CDR1 is SGHAT and CDR2 is FQNNGV. Trimming at V came to 1 base and at J to 4 bases, leaving 9 bases not matched to a gene. CDR3 coding DNA: TGTGCCAGCAGCTTAGTCGCCCTAGCGGGAGGATTTTACGAGCAGTACTTC. As protein: CASSLVALAGGFYEQYF.

This chain connects TRBV28 to TRBJ1-5, with 8 bases matching TRBD1. CDR3 length: 14 amino acids. Germline-derived CDR1 and CDR2 are MDHEN and SYDVKM. J lost 6 bases, V lost 6 bases, and 7 bases had no gene match. The CDR3 DNA follows: TGTGCCAGCAGCCAGACAGGGGCGACTCAGCCCCAGCATTTT. Protein: CASSQTGATQPQHF.

The genes are TRBV7-9 and TRBJ2-2; D possibly matches TRBD1 or TRBD2 (5 bases each). Germline V gene data show CDR1 as SEHNR and CDR2 as FQNEAQ (reference sequence). V was pared by 1 base and J by 2 bases, with 11 bases between. CDR3 length equals 16 residues. The DNA of the CDR3 is TGTGCCAGCAGCTTAGGGGACGAGAGAAACACCGGGGAGCTGTTTTTT. This codes for CASSLGDERNTGELFF.

The chain combines TRBV6-4 with TRBJ2-3, with 7 positions matching TRBD2. The V gene end was trimmed by 3 bases and the J gene end by 6 bases; junction bases not matched to a gene: 3. The germline gives CDR1 MRHNA, CDR2 SNTAGT. CDR3 length: 13 residues. The CDR3 reads CASSEQGGDTQYF. CDR3 nucleotides: TGTGCCAGCAGTGAGCAGGGAGGGGATACGCAGTATTTT.

This clone was detected only once. V gene TRBV28 combines with J gene TRBJ1-2, with TRBD1 as a possible D gene (6 bases). The CDR3 contains 16 residues. Trimming pared 6 bases from V and 5 bases from J, leaving 22 bases between. Germline V gene data show CDR1 as MDHEN and CDR2 as SYDVKM. The DNA for the CDR3 is TGTGCCAGCAGCTCCCCGGGACAACGATATGATTATGGCTACACCTTC. Translating it yields CASSSPGQRYDYGYTF.

J is TRBJ2-5 and V is TRBV7-2, with a possible D match to TRBD2 (5 bases). V was trimmed by 5 bases and J by 2 bases, leaving 21 bases between them. The CDR3 length is 17 residues. Germline CDR1 and CDR2: SGHTA and FQGNSA. The CDR3 DNA reads as TGTGCCAGCAGCCGCCAGTCCCGGCTACTAGGGCAAGAGACCCAGTACTTC. Amino acid sequence: CASSRQSRLLGQETQYF.

The chain couples TRBV11-2 to TRBJ1-6; 7 nucleotides agree with TRBD1. Germline V gene sequence: CDR1 SGHAT, CDR2 FQNNGV. With V trimmed by 1 base and J by 7 bases, 4 bases remained unmatched. The CDR3 spans 15 residues. The CDR3 DNA reads TGTGCCAGCAGCTTAGTAAGGGGGCGAAATTCACCCCTCCACTTT. Amino acid sequence: CASSLVRGRNSPLHF.

This chain joins TRBV6-5 and TRBJ2-7; tentative D call: TRBD2 (5 bases). The V end was cut by 6 bases, the J end by 2 bases, with 11 bases between. The germline V gene has CDR1 MNHEY and CDR2 SVGAGI. CDR3 length: 13 residues. In nucleotides, the CDR3 is TGTGCCAGCAGCGACACTAGGGCCTACGAGCAGTACTTC. It yields the protein CASSDTRAYEQYF.

The chain links TRBV4-1 to TRBJ2-5, with 7 bases that match TRBD1. V shed 6 bases and J 13 bases; nucleotides not matched to a gene: 8. Germline CDR1 reads MGHRA; CDR2 reads YSYEKL. The CDR3 extends over 11 amino acids. Here the CDR3 reads CASSADRRLYF. CDR3 coding DNA: TGCGCCAGCAGTGCGGACAGGCGCTTGTACTTC.

The chain combines TRBV7-2 with TRBJ2-3, with 8 bases matching TRBD2. The CDR3 covers 18 residues. J gave up 0 bases and V 5 bases, and 13 bases lay outside the gene matches. In germline, CDR1 is SGHTA, CDR2 FQGNSA. The CDR3 bases are TGTGCCAGCAGCCCCCTCGCCCGGCGGGGGGTTAGCACAGATACGCAGTATTTT. Protein: CASSPLARRGVSTDTQYF.

The genes are TRBV28 and TRBJ2-3, with 11 bases that match TRBD2. Germline CDR1 reads MDHEN; CDR2 reads SYDVKM. Germline trimming cut 8 bases from V and 2 bases from J; bases unmatched to any gene: 6. The CDR3 spans 15 residues. This CDR3 reads CASLSGGASTDTQYF. In DNA form, the CDR3 reads TGTGCCAGCCTTAGCGGGGGGGCCTCCACAGATACGCAGTATTTT.

This CDR3 reads CASSPRLTVTEAFF. Here the CDR3 DNA reads TGTGCCAGCAGCCCGCGCCTTACGGTAACTGAAGCTTTCTTT. The V call is TRBV7-2, the J call TRBJ1-1; D is ambiguous. The CDR3 is made up of 14 amino acids. From germline, CDR1 is SGHTA and CDR2 FQGNSA. Between the trimmed V and J ends, which lost 5 bases and 5 bases, there was a span of 15 bases. The full variable domain, rest sourced from reference TRBV7-2 and TRBJ1-1, is GAGVSQSPSNKVTEKGKDVELRCDPISGHTALYWYRQSLGQGLEFLIYFQGNSAPDKSGLPSDRFSAERTGGSVSTLTIQRTQQEDSAVYLCASSPRLTVTEAFFGQGTRLTVV.

The V gene is TRBV28, the J gene TRBJ2-5, with D possibly matching TRBD1 (5 bases). There are 16 residues in the CDR3. Trimming cost V 2 bases and J 4 bases, with 17 bases left between them. The germline V gene encodes CDR1 MDHEN and CDR2 SYDVKM. In DNA form, the CDR3 reads TGTGCCAGCAGTTTAGGGGCCAGCCCCCTCCGAGAGACCCAGTACTTC. Its translation is CASSLGASPLRETQYF.

The table lists this clone with a count of one. V gene TRBV7-8 combines with J gene TRBJ2-1; 12 positions match TRBD2. Germline V gives CDR1 SGHVS, CDR2 FQNEAQ. V trimming: 5 bases; J trimming: 8 bases; junction bases outside the gene matches: 7. The CDR3 is 15 amino acids. The CDR3, as DNA: TGTGCCAGCAGCCCTCTAGCGGGAGGGCGGCATGAGCAGTTCTTC. Its translation: CASSPLAGGRHEQFF.

The V gene is TRBV7-9, the J gene TRBJ2-1; D remains ambiguous. The V gene's germline CDR1 is SEHNR and CDR2 FQNEAQ (reference sequence). CDR3 length: 11 amino acids. Trimming shortened V by 7 bases and J by 10 bases, and 11 bases separated the two germline ends. CDR3 residues: CASTPGIEQFF. CDR3 in DNA: TGTGCCAGCACCCCTGGGATCGAGCAGTTCTTC.

The chain is built from TRBV21-1 and TRBJ1-2. TRBV21-1 is labeled a pseudogene. The CDR3 extends over 14 amino acids. CDR3 sequence: CASSFRGGACGYTF. CDR3 coding DNA: TGTGCCAGCAGCTTCCGAGGGGGGGCGTGTGGCTACACCTTC.

The chain couples TRBV6-6 to TRBJ2-5; D gene uncertain. The DNA end lines up better with TRBJ2-7; the J call may be wrong. The CDR3 has 11 amino acids. Germline V gives CDR1 MNHNY, CDR2 SVGAGI (reference sequence). CDR3 residues: CASSLEYEQYF. The CDR3 region has the DNA TGTGCCAGCAGCCTAGAGTACGAGCAGTACTTC.

This chain links TRBV6-6 with TRBJ1-1; no clear D gene. Germline lookup yields CDR1 MNHNY and CDR2 SVGAGI (reference sequence). V gave up 2 bases and J gave up 1 base, with 8 bases separating them. This CDR3 is 14 amino acids long. The CDR3 reads CASSYGKSNTEAFF. The CDR3 bases are TGTGCCAGCAGTTACGGCAAGTCGAACACTGAAGCTTTCTTT.

The V and J genes are TRBV2 and TRBJ2-1, with D perhaps matching TRBD2 (5 bases). Per the germline V gene, CDR1 is SNHLY and CDR2 is FYNNEI. CDR3 length equals 15 residues. V was shortened by 1 base and J by 3 bases, with 10 bases between the two germline ends. The CDR3 nucleotides are TGTGCCAGCAGTGAAGGAGGGCCCCGCTACAATGAGCAGTTCTTC. The encoded protein is CASSEGGPRYNEQFF.

The chain has TRBV5-1 and TRBJ1-2; the D is unclear. Germline CDR1 SGHRS, CDR2 YFSETQ. Trimming left V 0 bases short and J 5 bases short, with 8 bases between. CDR3 length: 13 amino acids. CDR3 DNA: TGCGCCAGCAGCTTGGAACGTGTGTATGGCTACACCTTC. Its protein product is CASSLERVYGYTF.

J is TRBJ2-1 and V is TRBV29-1, with TRBD1 matching 7 bases. The trim removed 1 base at V and 0 bases at J, leaving 3 bases unmatched. Germline V lookup: CDR1 SQVTM, CDR2 ANQGSEA. This CDR3 has 15 residues. This chain's CDR3 is CSVEGTGSSYNEQFF. The CDR3 region has the DNA TGCAGCGTTGAAGGGACAGGAAGCTCCTACAATGAGCAGTTCTTC.